These T cell receptor beta chains were read from a single sample in a study of breast tumors, draining lymph nodes, adjacent tissues. MiXCR, run by TCRdb on the multiplex PCR reads, gives a single entry per CDR3 protein. Of around 250,000 distinct CDR3 sequences in the sample, around 34% were seen once. The specimen sequenced was axillary lymph node tissue. The receptors shown here come from a female donor with breast cancer. Some clones in this sample may be carry-over from other donors' samples. The CDR3 runs from the conserved cysteine through the conserved F or W. Each record gives: D gene, V gene, J gene, clone size, CDR3 protein, CDR3 DNA. The D gene is left open where the match is weak. Expanded clones are given a class, and other clones once, few, many or no size at all.

TRBD2,TRBV5-5,TRBJ2-3,many,CASSRGLAGGPNTQYF,TGTGCCAGCAGCAGGGGACTAGCGGGGGGGCCGAATACGCAGTATTTT
TRBD2,TRBV7-3,TRBJ2-3,many,CASSKSGSNVDTQYF,TGTGCCAGCAGCAAAAGCGGGAGTAACGTAGATACGCAGTATTTT
TRBD2,TRBV7-2,TRBJ2-3,many,CASERGGIADTQYF,TGTGCCAGCGAGCGGGGGGGGATTGCAGATACGCAGTATTTT
NA,TRBV19,TRBJ1-4,NA,CASSIDPGDEKLFF,TGTGCCAGTAGTATAGATCCAGGGGACGAAAAACTGTTTTTT
TRBD1,TRBV20-1,TRBJ1-6,NA,CSARDVGQGANSPLHF,TGCAGTGCTAGAGATGTGGGGCAGGGGGCTAATTCACCCCTCCACTTT
TRBD1,TRBV15,TRBJ2-1,many,CATSRGPGLQGRRGNEQFF,TGTGCCACCAGCAGGGGCCCCGGTCTACAGGGGAGACGTGGAAATGAGCAGTTCTTC
TRBD2,TRBV20-1,TRBJ2-1,many,CSAKGLAGYEQFF,TGCAGTGCTAAAGGACTAGCGGGGTATGAGCAGTTCTTC
TRBD1,TRBV6-6,TRBJ1-4,many,CASSYLGQANEKLFF,TGTGCCAGCAGTTACTTAGGACAGGCTAATGAAAAACTGTTTTTT
NA,TRBV5-1,TRBJ2-1,many,CASSPDNYNEQFF,TGCGCCAGCAGCCCAGACAACTACAATGAGCAGTTCTTC
NA,TRBV20-1,TRBJ2-2,many,CSARSWGNTGELFF,TGCAGTGCTAGATCATGGGGGAACACCGGGGAGCTGTTTTTT
TRBD1,TRBV15,TRBJ1-4,many,CATSRVIGQGEKLFF,TGTGCCACCAGCAGAGTCATTGGACAGGGCGAAAAACTGTTTTTT
NA,TRBV20-1,TRBJ1-5,many,CSARTSGPLNQPQHF,TGCAGTGCTAGAACCTCGGGGCCTCTCAATCAGCCCCAGCATTTT
NA,TRBV24-1,TRBJ2-1,many,CATREGGSSYNEQFF,TGTGCCACCAGAGAGGGAGGTAGCTCCTACAATGAGCAGTTCTTC
NA,TRBV27,TRBJ2-5,few,CASSLGLPGQIGETQYF,TGTGCCAGCAGTTTAGGGTTGCCAGGTCAAATCGGGGAGACCCAGTACTTC
TRBD2,TRBV2,TRBJ2-1,NA,CASSVGLAGAFDEQFF,TGTGCCAGCAGTGTCGGACTAGCGGGAGCGTTCGATGAGCAGTTCTTC
NA,TRBV7-9,TRBJ1-1,NA,CASSFAHDSMNTEAFF,TGTGCCAGCAGCTTCGCCCACGACAGCATGAACACTGAAGCTTTCTTT
TRBD1,TRBV6-5,TRBJ1-2,NA,CASSHSGTAYGYTF,TGTGCCAGCAGTCACTCGGGGACAGCCTATGGCTACACCTTC
TRBD1,TRBV19,TRBJ2-3,many,CASSNRDSNTQYF,TGTGCCAGTAGTAACCGGGACAGTAATACGCAGTATTTT
TRBD2,TRBV6-6,TRBJ2-7,NA,CAAPPLYTAGMYEQYF,TGTGCAGCACCCCCCCTCTATACAGCGGGGATGTACGAGCAGTACTTC
NA,TRBV20-1,TRBJ2-3,NA,CSARDQITDTEYF,TGCAGTGCTAGAGACCAGATCACAGATACGGAGTATTTT
NA,TRBV7-9,TRBJ1-1,few,CASRDSHTEAFF,TGTGCCAGCAGGGACAGTCACACTGAAGCTTTCTTT
TRBD1,TRBV20-1,TRBJ2-7,many,CSALRMGQGSYEQYF,TGCAGTGCCCTACGGATGGGACAGGGTTCATACGAGCAGTACTTC
NA,TRBV2,TRBJ2-7,many,CASSRQTYEQYF,TGTGCCAGCAGTAGACAGACCTACGAGCAGTACTTC
TRBD2,TRBV2,TRBJ2-1,NA,CSARGTSGSSNEQFF,TGCAGTGCTAGAGGGACTAGCGGGAGTAGCAATGAGCAGTTCTTC